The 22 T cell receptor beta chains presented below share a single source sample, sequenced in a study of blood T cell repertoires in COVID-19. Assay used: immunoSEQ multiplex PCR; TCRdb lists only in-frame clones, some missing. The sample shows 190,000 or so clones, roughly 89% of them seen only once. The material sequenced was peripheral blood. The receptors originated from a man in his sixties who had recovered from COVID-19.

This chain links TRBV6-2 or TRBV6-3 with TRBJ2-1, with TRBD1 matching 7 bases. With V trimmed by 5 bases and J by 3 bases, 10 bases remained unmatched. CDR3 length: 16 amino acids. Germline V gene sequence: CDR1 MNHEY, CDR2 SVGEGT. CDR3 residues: CASSTRDSRSYNEQFF. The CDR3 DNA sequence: TGTGCCAGCAGTACCCGGGACAGCCGGAGCTACAATGAGCAGTTCTTC.

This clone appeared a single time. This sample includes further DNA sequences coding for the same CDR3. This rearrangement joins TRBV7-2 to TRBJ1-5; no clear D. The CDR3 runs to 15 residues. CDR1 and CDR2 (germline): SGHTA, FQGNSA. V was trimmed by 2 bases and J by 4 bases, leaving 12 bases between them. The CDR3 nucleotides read TGTGCCAGCAGCTTACTTCCAGGATCTAATCAGCCCCAGCATTTT. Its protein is CASSLLPGSNQPQHF.

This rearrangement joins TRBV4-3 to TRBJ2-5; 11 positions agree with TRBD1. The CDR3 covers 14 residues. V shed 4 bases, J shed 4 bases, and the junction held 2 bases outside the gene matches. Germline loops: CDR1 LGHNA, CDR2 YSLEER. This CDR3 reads CASSPDRGRETQYF. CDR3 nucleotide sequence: TGCGCCAGCAGCCCGGACAGGGGGCGAGAGACCCAGTACTTC.

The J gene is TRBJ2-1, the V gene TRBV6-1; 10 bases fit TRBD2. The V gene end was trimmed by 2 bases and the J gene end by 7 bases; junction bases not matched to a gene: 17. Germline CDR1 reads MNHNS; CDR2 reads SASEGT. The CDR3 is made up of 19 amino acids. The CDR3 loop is CASSEPAAGGGLSRNEQFF. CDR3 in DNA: TGTGCCAGCAGTGAACCCGCAGCGGGAGGGGGATTAAGTAGGAATGAGCAGTTCTTC.

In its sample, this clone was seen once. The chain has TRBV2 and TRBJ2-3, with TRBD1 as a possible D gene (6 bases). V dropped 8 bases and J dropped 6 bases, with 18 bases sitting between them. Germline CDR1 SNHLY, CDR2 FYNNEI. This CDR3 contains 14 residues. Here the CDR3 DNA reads TGTGCCAGCGAAGTTAACAGGGATCTTGATACGCAGTATTTT. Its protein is CASEVNRDLDTQYF.

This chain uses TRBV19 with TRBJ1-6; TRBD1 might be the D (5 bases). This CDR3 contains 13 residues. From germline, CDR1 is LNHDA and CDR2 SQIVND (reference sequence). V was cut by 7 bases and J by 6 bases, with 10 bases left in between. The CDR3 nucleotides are TGTGCCAGTACCCCGGACATTAATTCACCCCTCCACTTT. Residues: CASTPDINSPLHF.

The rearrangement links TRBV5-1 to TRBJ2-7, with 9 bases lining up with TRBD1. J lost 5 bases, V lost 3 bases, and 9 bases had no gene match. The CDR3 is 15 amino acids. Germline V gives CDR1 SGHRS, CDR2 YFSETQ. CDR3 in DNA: TGCGCCAGCAGCTCTGACGGGACAGGGTTTAACGAGCAGTACTTC. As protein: CASSSDGTGFNEQYF.

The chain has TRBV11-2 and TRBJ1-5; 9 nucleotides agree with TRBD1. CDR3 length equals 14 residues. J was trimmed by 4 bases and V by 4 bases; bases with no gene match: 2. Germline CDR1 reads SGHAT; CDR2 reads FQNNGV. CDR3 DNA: TGTGCCAGCAGCTCCGGGACAGGGAATCAGCCCCAGCATTTT. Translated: CASSSGTGNQPQHF.

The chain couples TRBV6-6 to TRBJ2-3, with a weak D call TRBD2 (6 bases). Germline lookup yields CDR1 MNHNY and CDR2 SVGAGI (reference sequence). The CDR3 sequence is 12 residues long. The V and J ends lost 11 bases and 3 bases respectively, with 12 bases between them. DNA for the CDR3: TGTGCCGCTGGCCGGGGGACAGATACGCAGTATTTT. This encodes CAAGRGTDTQYF.

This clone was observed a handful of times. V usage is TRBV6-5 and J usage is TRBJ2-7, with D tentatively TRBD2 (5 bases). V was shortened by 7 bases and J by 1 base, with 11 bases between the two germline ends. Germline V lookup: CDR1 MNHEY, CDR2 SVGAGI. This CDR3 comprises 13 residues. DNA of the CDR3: TGTGCCAGCACACCCGGGGTTTCCTACGAGCAGTACTTC. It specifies CASTPGVSYEQYF.

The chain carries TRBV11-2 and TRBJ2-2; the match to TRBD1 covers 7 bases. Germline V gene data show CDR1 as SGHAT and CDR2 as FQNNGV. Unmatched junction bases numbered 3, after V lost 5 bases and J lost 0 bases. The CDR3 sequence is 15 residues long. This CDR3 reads CASSLGQSNTGELFF. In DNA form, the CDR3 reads TGTGCCAGCAGCCTGGGACAGTCGAACACCGGGGAGCTGTTTTTT.

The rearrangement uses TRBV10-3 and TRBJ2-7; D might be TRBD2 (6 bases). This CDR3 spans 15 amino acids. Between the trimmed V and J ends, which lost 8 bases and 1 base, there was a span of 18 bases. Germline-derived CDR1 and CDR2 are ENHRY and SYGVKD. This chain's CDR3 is CAIPPLEGKSYEQYF. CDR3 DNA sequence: TGTGCCATCCCCCCACTGGAGGGAAAATCCTACGAGCAGTACTTC.

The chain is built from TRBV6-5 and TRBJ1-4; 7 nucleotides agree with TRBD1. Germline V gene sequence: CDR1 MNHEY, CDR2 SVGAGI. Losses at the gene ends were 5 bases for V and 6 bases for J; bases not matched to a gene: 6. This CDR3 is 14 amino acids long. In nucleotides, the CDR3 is TGTGCCAGCAGTCAGGGGGGTTTTTATGAAAAACTGTTTTTT. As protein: CASSQGGFYEKLFF.

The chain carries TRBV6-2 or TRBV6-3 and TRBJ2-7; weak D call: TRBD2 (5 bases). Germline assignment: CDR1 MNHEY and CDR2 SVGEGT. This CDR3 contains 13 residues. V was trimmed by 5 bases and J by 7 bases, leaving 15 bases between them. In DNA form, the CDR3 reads TGTGCCAGCAGTCGAGAGGGAGTCCGGGAGCAGTACTTC. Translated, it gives CASSREGVREQYF.

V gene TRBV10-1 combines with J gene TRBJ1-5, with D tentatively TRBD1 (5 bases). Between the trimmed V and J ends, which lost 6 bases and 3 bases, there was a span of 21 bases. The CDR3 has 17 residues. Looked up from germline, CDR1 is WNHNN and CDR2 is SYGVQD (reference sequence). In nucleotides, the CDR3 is TGCGCCAGCAGGGGCAAAGTCCCGCAGGGTACCAATCAGCCCCAGCATTTT. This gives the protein CASRGKVPQGTNQPQHF.

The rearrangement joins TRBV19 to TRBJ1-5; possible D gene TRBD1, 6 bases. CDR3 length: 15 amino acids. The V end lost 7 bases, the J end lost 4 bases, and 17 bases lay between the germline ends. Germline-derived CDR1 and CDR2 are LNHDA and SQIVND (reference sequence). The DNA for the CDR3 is TGTGCCAGTACCGACGCAGGGGCAGGGAATCAGCCCCAGCATTTT. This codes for CASTDAGAGNQPQHF. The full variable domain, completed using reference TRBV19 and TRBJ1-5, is DGGITQSPKYLFRKEGQNVTLSCEQNLNHDAMYWYRQDPGQGLRLIYYSQIVNDFQKGDIAEGYSVSREKKESFPLTVTSAQKNPTAFYLCASTDAGAGNQPQHFGDGTRLSIL.

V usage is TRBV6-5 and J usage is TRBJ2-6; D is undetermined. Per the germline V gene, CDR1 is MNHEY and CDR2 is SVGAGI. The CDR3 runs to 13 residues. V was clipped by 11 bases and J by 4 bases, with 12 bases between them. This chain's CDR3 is CASRRTGANVLTF. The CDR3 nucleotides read TGTGCCTCACGGAGAACCGGGGCCAACGTCCTGACTTTC.

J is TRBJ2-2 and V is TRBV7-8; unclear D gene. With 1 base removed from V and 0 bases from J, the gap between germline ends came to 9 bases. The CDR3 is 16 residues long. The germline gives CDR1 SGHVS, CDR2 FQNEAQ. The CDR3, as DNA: TGTGCCAGCAGCTTAGGACACTCCGCGAACACCGGGGAGCTGTTTTTT. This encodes CASSLGHSANTGELFF.

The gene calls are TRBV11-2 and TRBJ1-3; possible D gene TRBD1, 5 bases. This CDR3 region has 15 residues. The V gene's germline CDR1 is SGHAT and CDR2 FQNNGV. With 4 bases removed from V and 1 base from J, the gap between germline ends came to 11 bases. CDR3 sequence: CASSSTTGSGNTIYF. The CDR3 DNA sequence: TGTGCCAGCAGCTCAACAACAGGTTCTGGAAACACCATATATTTT.

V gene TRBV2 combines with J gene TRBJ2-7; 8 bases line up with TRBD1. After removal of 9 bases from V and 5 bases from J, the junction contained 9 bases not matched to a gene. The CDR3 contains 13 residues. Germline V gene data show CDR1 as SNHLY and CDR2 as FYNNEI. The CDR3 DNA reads TGTGCCAGTGGATTGGACAGGGCCGACGAGCAGTACTTC. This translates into CASGLDRADEQYF.

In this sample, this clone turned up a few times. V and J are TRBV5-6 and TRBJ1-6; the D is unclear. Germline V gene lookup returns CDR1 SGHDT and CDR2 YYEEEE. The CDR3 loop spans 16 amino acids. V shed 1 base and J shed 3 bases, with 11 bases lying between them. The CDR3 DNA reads TGTGCCAGCAGCTTGTGGAGGGTTCACTATAATTCACCCCTCCACTTT. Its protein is CASSLWRVHYNSPLHF.

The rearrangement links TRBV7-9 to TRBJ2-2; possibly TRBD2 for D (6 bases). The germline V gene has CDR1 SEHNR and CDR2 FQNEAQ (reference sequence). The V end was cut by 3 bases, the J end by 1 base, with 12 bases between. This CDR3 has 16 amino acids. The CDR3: CASSFPAGLNTGELFF. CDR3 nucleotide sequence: TGTGCCAGCAGCTTTCCGGCGGGGCTGAACACCGGGGAGCTGTTTTTT.